Below are 24 T cell receptor beta chains sequenced from a single sample in a study of T cell repertoires in cytomegalovirus infection. These TCRs' antigens remain unknown. TCRdb processed the reads anew with MiXCR; each CDR3 protein has one entry. The sample yields about 890,000 distinct CDR3 sequences, roughly 30% seen once. The input for sequencing was cultured CD8+ T cells from PBMCs, taken from culture after CMV antigen stimulation. The receptors come from a human donor in good health (CMV status not recorded). Some clones in this sample may be carry-over from other donors' samples.

The V and J genes are TRBV7-4 and TRBJ2-1; 11 positions agree with TRBD2. This CDR3 comprises 15 residues. From germline, CDR1 is SGHVT and CDR2 SQSDAQ. V dropped 7 bases and J dropped 7; count of bases not matched to a gene: 9. The CDR3 is CASTLGASGGNEQFF. The CDR3 DNA reads as TGTGCCAGCACCCTAGGGGCTAGCGGGGGGAATGAGCAGTTCTTC.

The rearrangement uses TRBV5-4 and TRBJ2-1, with TRBD1 matching over 8 bases. Germline V lookup: CDR1 SGHNT, CDR2 YYREEE (reference sequence). V was clipped by 4 bases and J by 4 bases; unmatched bases: 13. CDR3 length equals 17 residues. The CDR3 DNA follows: TGTGCCAGCAGCCGGGGTGTTTTGGACAGGGCATACAATGAGCAGTTCTTC. Amino acids: CASSRGVLDRAYNEQFF.

The chain couples TRBV27 to TRBJ1-6, with D possibly TRBD1 on 5 matching bases. V was clipped by 7 bases and J by 9 bases, with 16 bases between them. Germline V gene data show CDR1 as MNHEY and CDR2 as SMNVEV (reference sequence). The CDR3 sequence is 14 residues long. The CDR3 loop is CASTPGAEGSPLHF. DNA for the CDR3: TGTGCCAGCACGCCCGGGGCCGAGGGTTCACCCCTCCACTTT.

This clonotype was recorded once. The rearrangement uses TRBV5-1 and TRBJ2-6; possibly TRBD1 for D (6 bases). Trimming shortened V by 0 bases and J by 3 bases, and 13 bases separated the two germline ends. The V gene's germline CDR1 is SGHRS and CDR2 YFSETQ. The CDR3 is made up of 17 amino acids. In nucleotides, the CDR3 is TGCGCCAGCAGCTTGGCCTCACAGGGAAGTGGGGCCAACGTCCTGACTTTC. It is translated as CASSLASQGSGANVLTF.

The V gene is TRBV29-1, the J gene TRBJ2-1, with D perhaps TRBD1 or TRBD2 (6 bases each). Germline V gene lookup returns CDR1 SQVTM and CDR2 ANQGSEA. Trimming removed 1 base at V and 5 bases at J, with 15 bases between. The CDR3 spans 15 residues. CDR3: CSVEGDRGRNNEQFF. In DNA, the CDR3 is TGCAGCGTTGAAGGGGATCGGGGGCGAAACAATGAGCAGTTCTTC.

With regard to this clonotype: One end of the junction fails to match germline, which may point to a read error. The V call is TRBV4-1, the J call TRBJ2-3, with D tentatively TRBD2 (6 bases). The CDR3 sequence is 17 residues long. CDR1 and CDR2 from the germline V gene are MGHRA and YSYEKL. CDR3 sequence: CASSRGGGDPFTDTQYF. CDR3 sequence (DNA): TGTGCCAGCAGCCGCGGTGGCGGGGACCCCTTCACAGATACGCAGTATTTT.

This clonotype was observed a few times. The gene calls are TRBV11-2 and TRBJ2-3; tentatively, D is TRBD2 (6 bases). Germline CDR1 SGHAT, CDR2 FQNNGV. The germline V and J ends were trimmed by 5 bases and 3 bases, with 24 bases remaining between them. This CDR3 is built from 18 residues. The DNA of the CDR3 is TGTGCCAGCAGCATAGTGCGGGAAGGGCGGGGCCGAACAGATACGCAGTATTTT. This gives the protein CASSIVREGRGRTDTQYF.

This clonotype was observed at least ten times. The chain couples TRBV4-2 to TRBJ2-3, with D possibly being TRBD2 (5 bases). Per the germline V gene, CDR1 is LGHNA and CDR2 is YNFKEQ. V was clipped by 1 base and J by 4 bases, with 12 bases between them. This CDR3 is 15 amino acids long. For the CDR3, the DNA is TGTGCCAGCAGCCAAGCGTCAGCTAGCCCAGATACGCAGTATTTT. The encoded protein is CASSQASASPDTQYF.

This chain links TRBV7-9 with TRBJ2-7, with D possibly being TRBD1 or TRBD2 (5 bases each). There are 17 residues in the CDR3. V was pared by 1 base and J by 5 bases, with 21 bases between. Per the germline V gene, CDR1 is SEHNR and CDR2 is FQNEAQ (reference sequence). As DNA, the CDR3 is TGTGCCAGCAGCTTAGTGCCGACGGGGCGGACGGGGCACGAGCAGTACTTC. Amino acid sequence: CASSLVPTGRTGHEQYF.

This clonotype has just a few counts. V and J are TRBV29-1 and TRBJ1-1, with 7 bases aligning to TRBD1. The CDR3 runs 16 residues. Germline CDR1 is SQVTM and CDR2 is ANQGSEA. Trimming took 4 bases from V and 1 from J; bases not matched to a gene: 12. CDR3 in amino acids: CSVGGGRIGPNTEAFF. The CDR3 DNA reads as TGCAGCGTTGGAGGGGGCAGAATAGGGCCGAACACTGAAGCTTTCTTT.

This clonotype was found a few times. V is TRBV25-1 and J is TRBJ2-1, with D perhaps matching TRBD2 (5 bases). There are 14 residues in the CDR3. In germline, CDR1 is MGHDK, CDR2 SYGVNS. V was shortened by 1 base and J by 4 bases, with 8 bases between the two germline ends. The CDR3 sequence is CASSELGGYNEQFF. The CDR3 region has the DNA TGTGCCAGCAGTGAATTGGGCGGGTACAATGAGCAGTTCTTC.

This clonotype was seen ten or more times. This rearrangement joins TRBV7-8 to TRBJ1-2; possibly TRBD1 for D (5 bases). From germline, CDR1 is SGHVS and CDR2 FQNEAQ. CDR3 length: 14 amino acids. The V and J ends lost 1 base and 7 bases respectively, with 13 bases between them. The CDR3 reads CASSLESGGGGYTF. Here the CDR3 DNA reads TGTGCCAGCAGCTTAGAATCGGGGGGAGGTGGCTACACCTTC.

This clonotype showed up many times. The V gene is TRBV7-6, the J gene TRBJ2-1, with D perhaps matching TRBD1 (5 bases). The V end lost 1 base, the J end lost 8 bases, and 12 bases lay between the germline ends. Per the germline V gene, CDR1 is SGHVS and CDR2 is FNYEAQ. The CDR3 spans 14 residues. DNA of the CDR3: TGTGCCAGCAGCTTAGAAGATCAGGGTTATGAGCAGTTCTTC. Translating gives CASSLEDQGYEQFF.

The sample holds a few counts of this clonotype. J is TRBJ2-7 and V is TRBV6-5, with a tentative D call TRBD1 (6 bases). The CDR3 is 14 amino acids. From germline, CDR1 is MNHEY and CDR2 SVGAGI. The germline V and J ends were trimmed by 4 bases and 0 bases, with 10 bases remaining between them. The CDR3 here is CASSWTQGSYEQYV. CDR3 sequence (DNA): TGTGCCAGCAGTTGGACACAGGGCTCCTACGAGCAGTACGTC.

This clonotype was observed a handful of times. The gene calls are TRBV27 and TRBJ1-1, with D tentatively TRBD1 (6 bases). Germline V gene lookup returns CDR1 MNHEY and CDR2 SMNVEV (reference sequence). This CDR3 region has 14 residues. V lost 3 bases to trimming and J lost 1 base, with 9 bases between them. CDR3 bases: TGTGCCAGCAGTTTCTTCAGGGGGAACACTGAAGCTTTCTTT. Protein sequence: CASSFFRGNTEAFF.

CDR3: CASSQDWDPTAANYGYTF. The CDR3 coding sequence is TGCGCCAGCAGCCAAGATTGGGACCCTACAGCGGCTAACTATGGCTACACCTTC. The chain recombines TRBV4-1 with TRBJ1-2, with D perhaps TRBD1 (5 bases). Germline loops: CDR1 MGHRA, CDR2 YSYEKL. The CDR3 runs 18 residues. With 0 bases removed from V and 0 bases from J, the gap between germline ends came to 17 bases.

The chain recombines TRBV27 with TRBJ1-5; D remains ambiguous. The V end was cut by 4 bases, the J end by 7 bases, with 14 bases between. From germline, CDR1 is MNHEY and CDR2 SMNVEV (reference sequence). The CDR3 length is 14 residues. Written as DNA, the CDR3 is TGTGCCAGCAGTTATGGGCAAATGGGACAGCCCCAGCATTTT. Its translation is CASSYGQMGQPQHF.

This clonotype was detected only a few times. J is TRBJ1-2 and V is TRBV19; D gene unclear. V lost 8 bases and J 2 bases, leaving 9 bases between the germline ends. CDR1 LNHDA and CDR2 SQIVND come from the germline V gene (reference sequence). This CDR3 is built from 12 residues. The CDR3 is CASYSSNYGYTF. In nucleotides, the CDR3 is TGTGCCAGTTACAGCTCGAACTATGGCTACACCTTC.

This clonotype showed up just a few times. This chain links TRBV27 with TRBJ2-7, with D unclear. V lost 2 bases, J lost 2 bases, and 10 bases lay in between. The CDR3 covers 14 residues. Germline CDR1 and CDR2: MNHEY and SMNVEV (reference sequence). CDR3 sequence: CASSLGNPPYEQYF. CDR3 coding DNA: TGTGCCAGCAGTTTAGGTAACCCCCCCTACGAGCAGTACTTC.

The J gene is TRBJ2-1, the V gene TRBV5-1; 9 bases fit TRBD2. V lost 4 bases and J lost 7; bases outside the gene matches: 6. The germline CDR1 and CDR2 sequences are SGHRS and YFSETQ. This CDR3 spans 14 amino acids. The chain's CDR3 is CASSPLAGQNEQFF. CDR3 sequence (DNA): TGCGCCAGCAGCCCCCTAGCGGGGCAGAATGAGCAGTTCTTC.

This clonotype has more than one count but fewer than ten. The V call is TRBV4-1, the J call TRBJ2-7; a possible D gene is TRBD2 (6 bases). The CDR3 loop spans 16 amino acids. The V gene lost 7 bases and the J gene lost 3 bases, with 22 bases spanning the gap. The germline gives CDR1 MGHRA, CDR2 YSYEKL. CDR3 region: CASKPSPGLNLYEQYF. As DNA, the CDR3 is TGCGCCAGCAAGCCAAGTCCGGGACTGAACCTCTACGAGCAGTACTTC.

The gene calls are TRBV19 and TRBJ2-3; 8 nucleotides match TRBD2. The germline V gene encodes CDR1 LNHDA and CDR2 SQIVND (reference sequence). The CDR3 totals 16 residues. Trimming removed 3 bases from V and 2 bases from J; junction bases left unmatched: 7. CDR3 DNA: TGTGCCAGTAGTATCCCCGAAGCGGGGGACACAGATACGCAGTATTTT. It is translated as CASSIPEAGDTDTQYF. Based on the CDR3 plus reference TRBV19 and TRBJ2-3, the full variable domain is DGGITQSPKYLFRKEGQNVTLSCEQNLNHDAMYWYRQDPGQGLRLIYYSQIVNDFQKGDIAEGYSVSREKKESFPLTVTSAQKNPTAFYLCASSIPEAGDTDTQYFGPGTRLTVL.

The chain carries TRBV27 and TRBJ2-1, with D hard to call. Germline V CDR1 and CDR2: MNHEY, SMNVEV (reference sequence). The CDR3 runs to 13 residues. Trimming took 4 bases from V and 7 from J, leaving 11 bases between them. The CDR3 DNA reads as TGTGCCAGCAGTTGGCGGCATGGAAATGAGCAGTTCTTC. This codes for CASSWRHGNEQFF.

In this sample, this clonotype turned up a few times. The chain couples TRBV5-4 to TRBJ2-5; a weak D match, TRBD1 (6 bases). The CDR3 covers 16 residues. CDR1 SGHNT and CDR2 YYREEE come from the germline V gene (reference sequence). Trimming stripped 0 bases from V and 0 bases from J, with 12 bases between. The CDR3 sequence is CASSLDRDQYQETQYF. The CDR3 DNA reads TGTGCCAGCAGCTTGGACAGGGACCAGTACCAAGAGACCCAGTACTTC.